A selection of T cell receptor beta chains follows, all from one sample in a study of memory CD4+ T cells and cytomegalovirus serostatus. Repertoires were generated with immunoSEQ multiplex PCR, while TCRdb's copy carries only in-frame clones and drops some. The data contain about 57,000 clones, around 80% of them singletons. The specimen sequenced was memory CD4+ T cells from blood. The receptor source for this set is an adult in good health and CMV-seronegative. Each CDR3 is given with its conserved first and last residue. The D gene is left open where the match is weak. Expanded clones are given a class, and other clones once, few, many or no size at all.

D gene	clone size	V gene	J gene	CDR3 protein	CDR3 DNA
.	.	TRBV5-4	TRBJ1-1	CASSSSGYTMNTEAFF	TGTGCCAGCAGCTCGTCAGGGTACACGATGAACACTGAAGCTTTCTTT
.	once	TRBV6-6	TRBJ1-1	CASRRLNTEAFF	TGTGCCAGCAGGCGCTTGAACACTGAAGCTTTCTTT
.	.	TRBV13	TRBJ2-7	CASSLGSGATSEQYF	TGTGCCAGCAGTCTCGGGTCGGGGGCGACTAGCGAGCAGTACTTC
.	.	TRBV5-1	TRBJ1-2	CASRYWGEPPGTF	TGCGCCAGCCGCTATTGGGGGGAGCCGCCGGGGACCTTC
.	.	TRBV5-6	TRBJ1-5	CASSSYRDDQPQHF	TGTGCCAGCAGCAGCTACAGGGATGATCAGCCCCAGCATTTT
.	.	TRBV27	TRBJ1-1	CASFGPGVKENTEAFF	TGTGCCAGCTTCGGACCAGGGGTAAAAGAAAACACTGAAGCTTTCTTT
.	.	TRBV5-8	TRBJ1-1	CASSPGDAGTEAFF	TGTGCCAGCAGCCCAGGAGACGCTGGCACTGAAGCTTTCTTT
.	once	TRBV30	TRBJ2-1	CAWSRQSNEQFF	TGTGCCTGGAGTCGGCAGTCCAATGAGCAGTTCTTC
TRBD1	.	TRBV6-1	TRBJ1-1	CASSEWGQMNTEAFF	TGTGCCAGCAGTGAATGGGGACAGATGAACACTGAAGCTTTCTTT
.	.	TRBV7-9	TRBJ1-2	CASSLGTESYGYTF	TGTGCCAGCAGCCTCGGGACGGAGAGCTATGGCTACACCTTC
.	few	TRBV30	TRBJ2-7	CACQGDSYEQYF	TGTGCCTGTCAGGGTGACTCCTACGAGCAGTACTTC
.	.	TRBV7-8	TRBJ1-3	CASSFDINSGNTIYF	TGTGCCAGCAGCTTTGACATCAACTCTGGAAACACCATATATTTT
TRBD1	.	TRBV5-4	TRBJ1-1	CASSLANRGNTEAFF	TGTGCCAGCAGCTTGGCTAACAGGGGGAACACTGAAGCTTTCTTT
TRBD1	.	TRBV7-2	TRBJ1-1	CASGQGGTEAFF	TGTGCCAGCGGACAGGGCGGCACTGAAGCTTTCTTT
.	.	TRBV19	TRBJ2-7	CASSISGKNEQYF	TGTGCCAGTAGTATCTCTGGAAAAAACGAGCAGTACTTC
TRBD2	.	TRBV6-5	TRBJ2-1	CASSSLSGRTYNEQFF	TGTGCCAGCAGTTCCCTTTCCGGGAGGACCTACAATGAGCAGTTCTTC
.	few	TRBV21-1	TRBJ2-2	CASSKKHKPLTGELFF	TGTGCCAGCAGCAAGAAACACAAGCCTTTAACCGGGGAGCTGTTTTTT
TRBD2	once	TRBV7-9	TRBJ2-3	CASSLGSLAVTDTQYF	TGTGCCAGCAGCTTAGGTTCCCTAGCGGTTACAGATACGCAGTATTTT
TRBD1	.	TRBV2	TRBJ2-3	CASGTGATDTQYF	TGTGCCAGCGGGACAGGGGCCACAGATACGCAGTATTTT
.	once	TRBV5-1	TRBJ2-5	CASSHGTPETQYF	TGCGCCAGCAGCCATGGGACCCCTGAGACCCAGTACTTC
.	.	TRBV5-8	TRBJ1-6	CASSLGFAYNSPLHF	TGTGCCAGCAGCTTGGGGTTTGCCTATAATTCACCCCTCCACTTT
.	.	TRBV28	TRBJ1-6	CASSFRLSYNSPLHF	TGTGCCAGCAGTTTTCGGTTATCCTATAATTCACCCCTCCACTTT
.	.	TRBV14	TRBJ2-2	CASSLSLDSASTGELFF	TGTGCCAGCAGCCTAAGCTTGGATTCCGCTTCCACCGGGGAGCTGTTTTTT
.	once	TRBV27	TRBJ2-5	CASSPGSRAGTQYF	TGTGCCAGCAGTCCCGGGTCCCGGGCAGGGACCCAGTACTTC
.	.	TRBV15	TRBJ1-3	CATSRDPGNTIYF	TGTGCCACCAGCAGAGATCCCGGAAACACCATATATTTT
.	.	TRBV28	TRBJ1-5	CASSLSGRSNQPQHF	TGTGCCAGCAGTTTATCGGGGCGTAGCAATCAGCCCCAGCATTTT
.	.	TRBV4-1	TRBJ1-2	CASSQIGTHGNYGYTF	TGCGCCAGCAGCCAAATAGGGACTCACGGCAACTATGGCTACACCTTC
.	few	TRBV27	TRBJ1-1	CASSSAAVGAAEAFF	TGTGCCAGCAGTTCGGCCGCAGTAGGGGCAGCTGAAGCTTTCTTT
.	.	TRBV7-2	TRBJ1-3	CASSLGAQGRNTIYF	TGTGCCAGCAGCTTAGGAGCACAGGGTAGAAACACCATATATTTT
TRBD1	.	TRBV5-1	TRBJ2-7	CASSPGQAISYEQYF	TGCGCCAGCAGCCCCGGACAGGCCATCTCCTACGAGCAGTACTTC
TRBD2	.	TRBV5-4	TRBJ2-7	CASSLGGLAGITYEQYF	TGTGCCAGCAGCTTGGGGGGACTAGCGGGGATCACCTACGAGCAGTACTTC
TRBD1	.	TRBV15	TRBJ1-4	CATGDGTGIEKLFF	TGTGCCACCGGGGACGGGACAGGGATTGAAAAACTGTTTTTT
.	.	TRBV28	TRBJ1-2	CASSFGSPGNGYTF	TGTGCCAGCAGTTTCGGTTCCCCTGGTAATGGCTACACCTTC
.	.	TRBV6-6	TRBJ2-7	CASTTGNKNFDYEQYF	TGTGCCAGCACCACGGGGAACAAAAATTTCGACTACGAGCAGTACTTC
.	once	TRBV7-2	TRBJ2-1	CASSLGGWAREQFF	TGTGCCAGCAGCTTAGGGGGGTGGGCTCGTGAGCAGTTCTTC
.	.	TRBV5-5	TRBJ2-7	CASRQYEQYF	TGTGCCAGCAGGCAGTACGAGCAGTACTTC
TRBD2	.	TRBV19	TRBJ2-5	CASSMGGLAGALETQYF	TGTGCCAGTAGTATGGGGGGACTAGCGGGAGCCTTAGAGACCCAGTACTTC
.	.	TRBV10-3	TRBJ2-3	CAISERQATDTQYF	TGTGCCATCAGTGAGAGGCAGGCCACAGATACGCAGTATTTT
TRBD1	.	TRBV28	TRBJ2-7	CASRAQGARYEQYF	TGTGCCAGCAGGGCCCAGGGGGCGCGGTACGAGCAGTACTTC
TRBD2	.	TRBV2	TRBJ2-1	CASSENLALAGGDNEQFF	TGTGCCAGCAGTGAGAACTTGGCGCTAGCGGGAGGGGACAATGAGCAGTTCTTC
.	few	TRBV5-1	TRBJ2-1	CASSVHLPDNEQFF	TGCGCCAGCAGCGTACACCTCCCCGACAATGAGCAGTTCTTC
.	.	TRBV9	TRBJ1-2	CASSVAGVSGYTF	TGTGCCAGCAGCGTAGCTGGGGTGTCGGGCTACACCTTC
.	.	TRBV10-1	TRBJ2-7	CASSESGFKDPRGVEQYF	TGCGCCAGCAGTGAGTCGGGATTCAAGGACCCGAGGGGGGTAGAACAGTACTTC
.	.	TRBV4-1	TRBJ2-7	CASSQESPGPYEQYF	TGCGCCAGCAGCCAAGAAAGTCCAGGGCCCTACGAGCAGTACTTC
.	.	TRBV7-7	TRBJ2-1	CASSLAGAAYNEQFF	TGTGCTAGCAGCTTGGCGGGGGCCGCCTACAATGAGCAGTTCTTC
.	once	TRBV21-1	TRBJ1-5	CASTGEGWSNQPQHF	TGTGCCAGCACCGGGGAGGGTTGGAGCAATCAGCCCCAGCATTTT
TRBD2	.	TRBV5-1	TRBJ2-1	CASSLGGTSRSSYNEQFF	TGCGCCAGCAGCTTGGGCGGGACTAGCAGAAGCTCCTACAATGAGCAGTTCTTC
.	.	TRBV6-5	TRBJ1-2	CASSYSYTGTTYGYTF	TGTGCCAGCAGTTACTCTTACACGGGAACTACCTATGGCTACACCTTC